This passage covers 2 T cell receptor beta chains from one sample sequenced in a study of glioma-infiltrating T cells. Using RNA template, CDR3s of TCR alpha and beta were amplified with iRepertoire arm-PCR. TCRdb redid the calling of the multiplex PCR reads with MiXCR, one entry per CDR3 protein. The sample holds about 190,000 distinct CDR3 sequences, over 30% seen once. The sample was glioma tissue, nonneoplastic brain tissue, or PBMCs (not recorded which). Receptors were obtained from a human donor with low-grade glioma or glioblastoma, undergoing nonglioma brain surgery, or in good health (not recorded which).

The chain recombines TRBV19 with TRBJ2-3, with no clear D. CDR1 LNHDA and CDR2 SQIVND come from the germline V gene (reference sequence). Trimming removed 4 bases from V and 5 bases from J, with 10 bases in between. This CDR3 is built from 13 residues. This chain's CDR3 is CASSTFPEDTQYF. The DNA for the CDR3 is TGTGCCAGTAGTACATTCCCAGAAGATACGCAGTATTTT.

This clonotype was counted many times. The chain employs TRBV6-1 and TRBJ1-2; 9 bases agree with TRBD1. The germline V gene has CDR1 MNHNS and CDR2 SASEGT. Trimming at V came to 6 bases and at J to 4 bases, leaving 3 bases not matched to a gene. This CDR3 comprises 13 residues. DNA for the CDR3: TGTGCCAGCAGAGGACAGGGGTCCTATGGCTACACCTTC. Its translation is CASRGQGSYGYTF.